This T cell receptor (beta chain) was sequenced in a study of blood T cell repertoires in COVID-19. There are 14 residues in the CDR3. Per the germline V gene, CDR1 is MDHEN and CDR2 is SYDVKM. The ends were cut back, 6 bases at V and 4 bases at J, with 15 bases in the middle. This clone was seen more than once but under ten times. The assay was immunoSEQ multiplex PCR, and TCRdb's table has in-frame clones only and misses some. The sample holds approximately 210,000 clones, more than 65% seen once. Source material: PBMCs or T cells enriched from blood (not recorded which). The chain recombines TRBV28 with TRBJ1-2; no firm D call. This sequence originates from a woman between 50 and 59 years old with acute COVID-19. In DNA, the CDR3 is TGTGCCAGCAGCCCCCCCCAGCGGGCCTATGGCTACACCTTC. Its protein product is CASSPPQRAYGYTF.